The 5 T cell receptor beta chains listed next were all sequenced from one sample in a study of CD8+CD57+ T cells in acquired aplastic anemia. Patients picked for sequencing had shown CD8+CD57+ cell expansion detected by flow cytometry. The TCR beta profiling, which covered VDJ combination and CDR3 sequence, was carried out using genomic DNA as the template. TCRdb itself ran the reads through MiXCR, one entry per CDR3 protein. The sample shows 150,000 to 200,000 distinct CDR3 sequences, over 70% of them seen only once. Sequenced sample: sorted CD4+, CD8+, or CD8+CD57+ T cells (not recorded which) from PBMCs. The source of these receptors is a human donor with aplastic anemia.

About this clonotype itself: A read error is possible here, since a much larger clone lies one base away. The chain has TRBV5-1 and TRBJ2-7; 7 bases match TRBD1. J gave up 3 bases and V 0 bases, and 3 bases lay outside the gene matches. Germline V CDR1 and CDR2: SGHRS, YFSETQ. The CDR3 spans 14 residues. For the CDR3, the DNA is TGCGCCAGCAGCTTGGCAGGGGGTTTCTACGAGCAGTACTTC. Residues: CASSLAGGFYEQYF.

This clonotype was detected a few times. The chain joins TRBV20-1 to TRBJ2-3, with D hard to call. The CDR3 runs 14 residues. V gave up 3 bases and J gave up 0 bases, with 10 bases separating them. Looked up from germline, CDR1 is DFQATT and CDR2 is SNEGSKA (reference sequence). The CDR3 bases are TGCAGTGCTAGTTGGCCTATAAGCACAGATACGCAGTATTTT. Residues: CSASWPISTDTQYF.

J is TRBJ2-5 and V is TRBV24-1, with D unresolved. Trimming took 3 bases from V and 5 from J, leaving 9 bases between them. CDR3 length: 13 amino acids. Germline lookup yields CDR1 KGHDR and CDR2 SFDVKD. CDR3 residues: CATSDTSVETQYF. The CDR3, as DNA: TGTGCCACCAGTGATACCTCGGTCGAGACCCAGTACTTC.

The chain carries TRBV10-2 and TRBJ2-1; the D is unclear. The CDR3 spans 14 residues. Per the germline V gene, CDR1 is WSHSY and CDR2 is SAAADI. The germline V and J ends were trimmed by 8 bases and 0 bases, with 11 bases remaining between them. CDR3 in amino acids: CASLGYSSYNEQFF. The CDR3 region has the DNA TGCGCCAGCCTGGGGTATAGCTCCTACAATGAGCAGTTCTTC.

As DNA, the CDR3 is TGTGCCAGCAGCTTAGCCAGCGGCACTGAAGCTTTCTTT. Its translation: CASSLASGTEAFF. The V call is TRBV7-9, the J call TRBJ1-1, with D unclear. The germline CDR1 and CDR2 sequences are SEHNR and FQNEAQ (reference sequence). CDR3 length: 13 amino acids. V was clipped by 0 bases and J by 4 bases, with 6 bases between them.